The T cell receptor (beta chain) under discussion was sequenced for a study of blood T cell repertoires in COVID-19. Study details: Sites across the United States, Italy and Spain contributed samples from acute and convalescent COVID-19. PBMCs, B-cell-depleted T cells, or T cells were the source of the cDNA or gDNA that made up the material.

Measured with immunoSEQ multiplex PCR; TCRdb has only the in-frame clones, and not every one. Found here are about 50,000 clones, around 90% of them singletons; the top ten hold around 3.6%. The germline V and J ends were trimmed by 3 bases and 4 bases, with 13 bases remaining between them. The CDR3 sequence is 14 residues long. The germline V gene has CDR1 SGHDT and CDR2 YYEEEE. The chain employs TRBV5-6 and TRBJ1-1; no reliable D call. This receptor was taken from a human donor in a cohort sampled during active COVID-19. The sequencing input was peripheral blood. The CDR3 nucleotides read TGTGCCAGCAGCTCCGGGGTCCGGACCACTGAAGCTTTCTTT. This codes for CASSSGVRTTEAFF.